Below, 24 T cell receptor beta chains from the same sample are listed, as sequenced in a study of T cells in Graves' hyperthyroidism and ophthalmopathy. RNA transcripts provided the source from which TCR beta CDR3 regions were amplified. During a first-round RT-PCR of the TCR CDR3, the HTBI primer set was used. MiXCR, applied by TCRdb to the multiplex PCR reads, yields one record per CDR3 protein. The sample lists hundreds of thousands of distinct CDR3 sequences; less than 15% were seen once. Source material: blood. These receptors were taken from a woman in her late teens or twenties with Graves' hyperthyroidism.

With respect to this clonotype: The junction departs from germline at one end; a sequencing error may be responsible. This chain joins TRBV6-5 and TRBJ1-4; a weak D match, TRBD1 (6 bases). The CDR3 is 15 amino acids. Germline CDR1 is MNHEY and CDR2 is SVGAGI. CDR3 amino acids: CASNLGGAYNEKLSF. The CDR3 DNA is TGTGCCAGCAATTTAGGGGGGGCTTATAATGAAAAACTGTCTTTT.

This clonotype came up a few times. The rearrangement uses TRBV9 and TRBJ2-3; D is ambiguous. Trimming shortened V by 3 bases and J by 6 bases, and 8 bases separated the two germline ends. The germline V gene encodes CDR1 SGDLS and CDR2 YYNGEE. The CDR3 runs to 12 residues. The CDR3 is CASSAVGDTQYF. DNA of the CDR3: TGTGCCAGCAGCGCCGTGGGGGATACGCAGTATTTT.

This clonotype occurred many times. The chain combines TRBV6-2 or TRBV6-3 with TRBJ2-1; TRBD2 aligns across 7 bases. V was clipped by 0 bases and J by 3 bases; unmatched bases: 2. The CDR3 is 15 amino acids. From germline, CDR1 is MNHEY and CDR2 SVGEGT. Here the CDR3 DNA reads TGTGCCAGCAGTTACTCGGGCGGGGGCTACAATGAGCAGTTCTTC. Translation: CASSYSGGGYNEQFF.

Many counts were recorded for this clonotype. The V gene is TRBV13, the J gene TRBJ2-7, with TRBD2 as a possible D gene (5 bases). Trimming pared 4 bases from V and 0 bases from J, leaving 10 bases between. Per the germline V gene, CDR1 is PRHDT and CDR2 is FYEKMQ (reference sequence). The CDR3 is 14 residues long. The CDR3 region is CASSSSDFSYEQYF. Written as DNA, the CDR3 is TGTGCCAGCAGCTCCTCGGACTTCTCCTACGAGCAGTACTTC.

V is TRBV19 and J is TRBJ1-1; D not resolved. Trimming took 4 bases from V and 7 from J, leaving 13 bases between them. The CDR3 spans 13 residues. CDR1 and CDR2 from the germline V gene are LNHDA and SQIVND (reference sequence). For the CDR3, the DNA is TGTGCCAGTAGTAGAGGTAGCGTCGGTGAAGCTTTCTTT. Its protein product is CASSRGSVGEAFF. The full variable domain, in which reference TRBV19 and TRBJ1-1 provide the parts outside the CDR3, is DGGITQSPKYLFRKEGQNVTLSCEQNLNHDAMYWYRQDPGQGLRLIYYSQIVNDFQKGDIAEGYSVSREKKESFPLTVTSAQKNPTAFYLCASSRGSVGEAFFGQGTRLTVV.

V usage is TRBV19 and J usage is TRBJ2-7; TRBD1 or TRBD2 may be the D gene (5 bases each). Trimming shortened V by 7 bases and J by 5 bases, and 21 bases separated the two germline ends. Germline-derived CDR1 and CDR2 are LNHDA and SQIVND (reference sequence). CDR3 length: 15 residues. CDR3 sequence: CASTPRGQGFDEQYF. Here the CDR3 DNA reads TGTGCCAGTACCCCCCGGGGTCAGGGTTTCGACGAGCAGTACTTC. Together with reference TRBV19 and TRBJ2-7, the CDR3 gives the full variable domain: DGGITQSPKYLFRKEGQNVTLSCEQNLNHDAMYWYRQDPGQGLRLIYYSQIVNDFQKGDIAEGYSVSREKKESFPLTVTSAQKNPTAFYLCASTPRGQGFDEQYFGPGTRLTVT.

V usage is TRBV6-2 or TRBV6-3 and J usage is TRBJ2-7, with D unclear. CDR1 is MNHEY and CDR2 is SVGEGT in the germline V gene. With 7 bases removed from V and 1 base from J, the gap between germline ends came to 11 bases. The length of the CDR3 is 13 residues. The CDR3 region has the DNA TGTGCCAGCACTGTCAGAGTTTCCTACGAGCAGTACTTC. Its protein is CASTVRVSYEQYF.

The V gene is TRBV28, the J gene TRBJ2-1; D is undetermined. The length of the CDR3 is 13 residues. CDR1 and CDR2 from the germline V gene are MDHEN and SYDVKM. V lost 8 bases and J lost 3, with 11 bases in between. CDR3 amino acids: CASSQRLYNEQFF. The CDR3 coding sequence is TGTGCCAGCTCCCAAAGACTCTACAATGAGCAGTTCTTC.

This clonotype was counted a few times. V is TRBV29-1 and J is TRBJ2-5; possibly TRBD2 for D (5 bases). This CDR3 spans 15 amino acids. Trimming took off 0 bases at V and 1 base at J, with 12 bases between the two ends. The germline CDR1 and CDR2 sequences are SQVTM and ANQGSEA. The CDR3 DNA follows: TGCAGCGTTGAAGATTGGGGAGAGCGCCAAGAGACCCAGTACTTC. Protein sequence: CSVEDWGERQETQYF.

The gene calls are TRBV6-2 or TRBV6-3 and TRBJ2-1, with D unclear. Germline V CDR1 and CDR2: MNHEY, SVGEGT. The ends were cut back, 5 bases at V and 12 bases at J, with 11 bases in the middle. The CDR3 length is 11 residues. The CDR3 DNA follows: TGTGCCAGCAGTCCCCGGGCTGGGCAGTTCTTC. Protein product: CASSPRAGQFF.

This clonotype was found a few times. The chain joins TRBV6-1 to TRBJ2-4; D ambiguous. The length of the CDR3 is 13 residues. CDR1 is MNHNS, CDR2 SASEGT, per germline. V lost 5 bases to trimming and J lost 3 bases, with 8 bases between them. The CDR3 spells CASSPNNKNIQYF. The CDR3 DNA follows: TGTGCCAGCAGTCCAAACAACAAAAACATTCAGTACTTC.

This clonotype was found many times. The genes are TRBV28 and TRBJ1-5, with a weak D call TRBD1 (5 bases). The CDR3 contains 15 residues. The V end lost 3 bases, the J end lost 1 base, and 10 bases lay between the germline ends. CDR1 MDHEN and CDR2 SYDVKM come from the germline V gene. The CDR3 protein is CASSFSGGSNQPQHF. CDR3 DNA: TGTGCCAGCAGTTTTTCCGGGGGAAGCAATCAGCCCCAGCATTTT.

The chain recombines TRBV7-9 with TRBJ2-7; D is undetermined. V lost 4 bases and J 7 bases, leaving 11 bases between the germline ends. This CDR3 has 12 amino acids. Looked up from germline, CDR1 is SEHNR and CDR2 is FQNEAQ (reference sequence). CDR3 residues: CASSSTPGEQYF. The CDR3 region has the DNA TGTGCCAGCAGCTCCACCCCTGGAGAGCAGTACTTC. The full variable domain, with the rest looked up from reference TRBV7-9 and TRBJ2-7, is DTGVSQNPRHKITKRGQNVTFRCDPISEHNRLYWYRQTLGQGPEFLTYFQNEAQLEKSRLLSDRFSAERPKGSFSTLEIQRTEQGDSAMYLCASSSTPGEQYFGPGTRLTVT.

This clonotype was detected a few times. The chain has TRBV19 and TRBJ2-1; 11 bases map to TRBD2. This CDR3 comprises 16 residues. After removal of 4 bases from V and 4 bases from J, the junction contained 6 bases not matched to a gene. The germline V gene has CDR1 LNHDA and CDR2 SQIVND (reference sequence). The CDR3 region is CASSTLAGGLYNEQFF. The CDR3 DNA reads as TGTGCCAGTAGTACTCTAGCGGGAGGTTTATACAATGAGCAGTTCTTC.

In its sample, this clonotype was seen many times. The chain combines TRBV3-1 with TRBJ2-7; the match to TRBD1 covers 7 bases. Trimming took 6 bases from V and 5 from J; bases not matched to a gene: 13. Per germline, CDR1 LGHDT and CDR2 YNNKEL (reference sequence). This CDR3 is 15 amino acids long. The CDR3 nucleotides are TGTGCCAGCAGTCTTAGTTCTCGACAGGGCCACGAGCAGTACTTC. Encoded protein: CASSLSSRQGHEQYF.

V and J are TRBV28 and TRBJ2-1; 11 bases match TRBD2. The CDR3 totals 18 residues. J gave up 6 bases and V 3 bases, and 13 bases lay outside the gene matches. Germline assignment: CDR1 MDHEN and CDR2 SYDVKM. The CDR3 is CASSFGTSGSPGGNEQFF. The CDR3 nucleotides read TGTGCCAGCAGTTTCGGGACTAGCGGTTCCCCGGGAGGCAATGAGCAGTTCTTC. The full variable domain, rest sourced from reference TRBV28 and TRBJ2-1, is DVKVTQSSRYLVKRTGEKVFLECVQDMDHENMFWYRQDPGLGLRLIYFSYDVKMKEKGDIPEGYSVSREKKERFSLILESASTNQTSMYLCASSFGTSGSPGGNEQFFGPGTRLTVL.

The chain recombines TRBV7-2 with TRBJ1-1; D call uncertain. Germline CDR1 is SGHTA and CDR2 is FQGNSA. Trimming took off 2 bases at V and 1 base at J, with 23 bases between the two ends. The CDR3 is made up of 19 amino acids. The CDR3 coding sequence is TGTGCCAGCAGCTTACCCGACCGCCGAAGGTTAGGTAGGAACACTGAAGCTTTCTTT. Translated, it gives CASSLPDRRRLGRNTEAFF.

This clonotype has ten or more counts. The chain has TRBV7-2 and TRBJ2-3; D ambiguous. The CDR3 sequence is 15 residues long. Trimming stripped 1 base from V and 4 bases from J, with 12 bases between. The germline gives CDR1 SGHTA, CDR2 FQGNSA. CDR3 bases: TGTGCCAGCAGCTTAGGTTTGGGGTGGGCAGATACGCAGTATTTT. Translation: CASSLGLGWADTQYF.

DNA of the CDR3: TGTGCCAGCAGCCTACTGACAGGGCCGAGTTACGAGCAGTACTTC. Amino acid sequence: CASSLLTGPSYEQYF. The chain uses TRBV27 and TRBJ2-7; 7 nucleotides line up with TRBD1. With V trimmed by 6 bases and J by 4 bases, 12 bases remained unmatched. There are 15 residues in the CDR3. Looked up from germline, CDR1 is MNHEY and CDR2 is SMNVEV (reference sequence).

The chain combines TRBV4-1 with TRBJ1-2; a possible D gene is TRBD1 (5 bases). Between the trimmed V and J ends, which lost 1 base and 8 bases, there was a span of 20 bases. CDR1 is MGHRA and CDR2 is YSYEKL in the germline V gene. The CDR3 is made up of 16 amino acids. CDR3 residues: CASSQGRPGRGWGYTF. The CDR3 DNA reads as TGCGCCAGCAGCCAAGGGCGGCCAGGGAGGGGTTGGGGCTACACCTTC.

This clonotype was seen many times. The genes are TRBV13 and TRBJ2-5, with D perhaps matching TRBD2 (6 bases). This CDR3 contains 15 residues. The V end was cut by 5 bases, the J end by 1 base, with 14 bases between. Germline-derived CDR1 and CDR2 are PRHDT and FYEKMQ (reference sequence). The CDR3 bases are TGTGCCAGCAGCCCTACCGGGGGAACCCAAGAGACCCAGTACTTC. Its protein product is CASSPTGGTQETQYF. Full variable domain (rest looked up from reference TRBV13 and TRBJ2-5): AAGVIQSPRHLIKEKRETATLKCYPIPRHDTVYWYQQGPGQDPQFLISFYEKMQSDKGSIPDRFSAQQFSDYHSELNMSSLELGDSALYFCASSPTGGTQETQYFGPGTRLLVL.

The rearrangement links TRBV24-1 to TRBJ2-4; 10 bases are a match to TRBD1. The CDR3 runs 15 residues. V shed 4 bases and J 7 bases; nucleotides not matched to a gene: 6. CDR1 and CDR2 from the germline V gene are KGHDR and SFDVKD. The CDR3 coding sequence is TGTGCCACCAGTGAGACCGGGACAGGGGCGAACATTCAGTACTTC. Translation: CATSETGTGANIQYF.

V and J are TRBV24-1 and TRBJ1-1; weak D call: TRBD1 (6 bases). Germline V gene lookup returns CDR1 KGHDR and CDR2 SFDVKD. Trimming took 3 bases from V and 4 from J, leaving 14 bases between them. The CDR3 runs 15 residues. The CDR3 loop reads CATSDAQGTPTEAFF. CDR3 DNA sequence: TGTGCCACCAGTGATGCACAGGGTACCCCCACTGAAGCTTTCTTT.

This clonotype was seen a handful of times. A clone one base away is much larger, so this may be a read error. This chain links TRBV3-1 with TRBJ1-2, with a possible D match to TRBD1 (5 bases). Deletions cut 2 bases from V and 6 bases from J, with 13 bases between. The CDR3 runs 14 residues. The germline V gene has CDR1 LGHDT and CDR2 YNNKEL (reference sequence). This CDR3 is CASSQRDIGDGYTF. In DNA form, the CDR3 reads TGTGCCAGCAGCCAACGCGATATAGGGGATGGCTACACCTTC.